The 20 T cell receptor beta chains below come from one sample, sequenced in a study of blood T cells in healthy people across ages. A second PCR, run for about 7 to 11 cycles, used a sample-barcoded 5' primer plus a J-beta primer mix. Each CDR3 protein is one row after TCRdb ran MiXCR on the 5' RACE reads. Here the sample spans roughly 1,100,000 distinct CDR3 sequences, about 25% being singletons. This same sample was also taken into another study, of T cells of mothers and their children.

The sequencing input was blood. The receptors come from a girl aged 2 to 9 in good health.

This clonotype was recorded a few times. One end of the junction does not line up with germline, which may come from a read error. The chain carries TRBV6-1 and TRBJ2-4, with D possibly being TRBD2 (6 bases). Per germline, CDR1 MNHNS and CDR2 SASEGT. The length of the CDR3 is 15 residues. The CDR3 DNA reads TGTGCCAGCAGTGAAGAGGTACTAGCCAAAAATATTCAGTACTTC. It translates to CASSEEVLAKNIQYF.

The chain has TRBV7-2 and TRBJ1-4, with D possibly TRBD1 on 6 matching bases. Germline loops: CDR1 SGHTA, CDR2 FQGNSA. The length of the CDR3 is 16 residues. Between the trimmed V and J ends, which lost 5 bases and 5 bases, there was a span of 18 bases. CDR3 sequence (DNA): TGTGCCAGCAGCACCGCGGCGGGGGCTGGGAATGAAAAACTGTTTTTT. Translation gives CASSTAAGAGNEKLFF.

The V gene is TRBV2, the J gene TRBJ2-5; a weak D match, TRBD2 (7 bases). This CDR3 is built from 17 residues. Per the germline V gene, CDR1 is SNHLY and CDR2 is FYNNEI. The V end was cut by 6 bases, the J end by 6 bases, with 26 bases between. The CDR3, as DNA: TGTGCCAGCAGCGGCCTTTTTGGGACACCGGGAGGAAAGACCCAGTACTTC. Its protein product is CASSGLFGTPGGKTQYF.

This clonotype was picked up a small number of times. CDR3 residues: CATSDWDTPYEQYF. CDR3 in DNA: TGTGCCACCAGTGATTGGGACACCCCCTACGAGCAGTACTTC. The gene calls are TRBV24-1 and TRBJ2-1; TRBD1 is a possible D gene (6 bases). The DNA end favors TRBJ2-7, so the J call may be wrong. Looked up from germline, CDR1 is KGHDR and CDR2 is SFDVKD. The CDR3 has 14 residues.

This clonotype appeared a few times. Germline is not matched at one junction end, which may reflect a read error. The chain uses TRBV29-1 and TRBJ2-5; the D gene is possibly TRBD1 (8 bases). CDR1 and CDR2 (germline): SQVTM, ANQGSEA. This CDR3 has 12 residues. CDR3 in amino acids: CSVEEHRGGVFF. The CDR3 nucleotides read TGCAGCGTTGAGGAGCACAGGGGGGGTGTGTTCTTC.

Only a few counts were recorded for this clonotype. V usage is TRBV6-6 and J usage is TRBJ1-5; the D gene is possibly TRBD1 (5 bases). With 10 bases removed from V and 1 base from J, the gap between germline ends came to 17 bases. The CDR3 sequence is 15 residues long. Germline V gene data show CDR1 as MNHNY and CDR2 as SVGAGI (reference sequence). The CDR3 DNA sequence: TGTGCCACCGTGTACCTGACAGAAAGCAATCAGCCCCAGCATTTT. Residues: CATVYLTESNQPQHF.

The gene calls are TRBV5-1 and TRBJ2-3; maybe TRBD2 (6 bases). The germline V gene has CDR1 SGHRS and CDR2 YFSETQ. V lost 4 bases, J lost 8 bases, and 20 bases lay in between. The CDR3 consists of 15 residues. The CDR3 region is CASSSSDSGGVTQYF. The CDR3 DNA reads TGCGCCAGCAGCAGCTCGGACTCCGGGGGTGTTACGCAGTATTTT.

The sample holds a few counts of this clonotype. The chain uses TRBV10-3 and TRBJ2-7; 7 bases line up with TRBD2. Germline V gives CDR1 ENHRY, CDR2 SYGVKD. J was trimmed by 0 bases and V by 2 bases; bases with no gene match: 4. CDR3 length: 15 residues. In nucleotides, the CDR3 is TGTGCCATCAGTGAGAACGGGAGGAGCTCCTACGAGCAGTACTTC. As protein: CAISENGRSSYEQYF.

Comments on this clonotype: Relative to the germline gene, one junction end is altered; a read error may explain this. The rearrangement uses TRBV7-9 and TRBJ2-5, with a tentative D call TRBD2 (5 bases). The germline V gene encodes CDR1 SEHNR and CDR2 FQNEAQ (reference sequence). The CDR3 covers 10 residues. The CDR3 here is CASSLVREFF. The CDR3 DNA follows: TGTGCCAGCAGCTTAGTAAGGGAGTTCTTC.

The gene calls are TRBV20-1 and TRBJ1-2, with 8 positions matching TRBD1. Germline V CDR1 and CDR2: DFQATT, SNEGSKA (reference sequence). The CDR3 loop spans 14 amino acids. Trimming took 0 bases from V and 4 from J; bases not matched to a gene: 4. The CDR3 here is CSAREEGQGYGYTF. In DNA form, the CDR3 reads TGCAGTGCTAGAGAAGAAGGACAGGGCTATGGCTACACCTTC.

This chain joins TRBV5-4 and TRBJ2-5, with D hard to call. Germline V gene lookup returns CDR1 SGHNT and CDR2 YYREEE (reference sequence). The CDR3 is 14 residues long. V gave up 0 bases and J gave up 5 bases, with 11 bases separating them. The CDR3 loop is CASSLDPLQETQYF. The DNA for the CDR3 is TGTGCCAGCAGCTTGGACCCACTACAGGAGACCCAGTACTTC.

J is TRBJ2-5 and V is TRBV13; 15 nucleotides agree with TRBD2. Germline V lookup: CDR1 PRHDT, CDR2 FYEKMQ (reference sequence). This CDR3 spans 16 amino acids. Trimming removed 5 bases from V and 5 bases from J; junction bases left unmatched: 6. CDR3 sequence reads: CASSPGLAGGPETQYF. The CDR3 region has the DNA TGTGCCAGCAGCCCCGGACTAGCGGGGGGGCCGGAGACCCAGTACTTC.

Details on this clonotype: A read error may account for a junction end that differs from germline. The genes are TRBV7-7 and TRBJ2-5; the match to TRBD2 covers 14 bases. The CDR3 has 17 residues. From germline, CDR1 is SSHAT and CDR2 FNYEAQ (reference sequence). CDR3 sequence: CASSLGLAGEYQETQYF. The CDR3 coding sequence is TGTGCTAGCAGCTTGGGACTAGCGGGAGAGTACCAAGAGACCCAGTACTTC.

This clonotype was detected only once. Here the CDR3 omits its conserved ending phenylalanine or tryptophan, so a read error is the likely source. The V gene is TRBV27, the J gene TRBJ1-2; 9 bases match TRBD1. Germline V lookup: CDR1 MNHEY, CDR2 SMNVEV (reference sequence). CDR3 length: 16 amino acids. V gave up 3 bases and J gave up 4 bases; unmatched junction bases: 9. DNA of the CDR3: TGTGCCAGCAGTTTTCGACAGGGGGGTCTTCTCTATGGCTACACCATC. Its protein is CASSFRQGGLLYGYTI.

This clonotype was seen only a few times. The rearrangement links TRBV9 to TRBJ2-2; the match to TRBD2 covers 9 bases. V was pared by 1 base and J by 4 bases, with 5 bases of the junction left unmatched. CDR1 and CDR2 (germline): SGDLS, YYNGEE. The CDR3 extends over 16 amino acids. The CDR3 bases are TGTGCCAGCAGCGTATTCGGGACTAGCATCACCGGGGAGCTGTTTTTT. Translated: CASSVFGTSITGELFF.

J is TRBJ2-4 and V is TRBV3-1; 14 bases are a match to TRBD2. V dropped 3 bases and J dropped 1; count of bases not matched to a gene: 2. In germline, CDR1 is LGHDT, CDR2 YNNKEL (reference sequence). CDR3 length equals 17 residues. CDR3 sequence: CASSQTSGGAAKNIQYF. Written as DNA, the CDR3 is TGTGCCAGCAGCCAGACTAGCGGGGGGGCCGCCAAAAACATTCAGTACTTC.

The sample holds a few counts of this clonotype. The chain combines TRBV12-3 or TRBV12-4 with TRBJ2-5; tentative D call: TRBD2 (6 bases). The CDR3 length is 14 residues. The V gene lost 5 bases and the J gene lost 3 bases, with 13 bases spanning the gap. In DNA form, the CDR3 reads TGTGCCAGCAGTCGCACGACGGGGGAAGAGACCCAGTACTTC. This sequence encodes CASSRTTGEETQYF.

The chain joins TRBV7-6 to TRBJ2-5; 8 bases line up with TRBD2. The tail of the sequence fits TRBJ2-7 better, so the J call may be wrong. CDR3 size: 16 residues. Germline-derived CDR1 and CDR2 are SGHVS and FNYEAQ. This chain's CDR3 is CASSSFGTRPLVEQYF. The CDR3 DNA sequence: TGTGCCAGCAGCTCGTTCGGGACTAGGCCTCTCGTCGAGCAGTACTTC.

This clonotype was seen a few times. This chain's CDR3 is CASSFQPAEAFF. The CDR3 bases are TGTGCCAGCAGCTTCCAGCCTGCGGAAGCTTTCTTT. The rearrangement uses TRBV7-9 and TRBJ1-1; no clear D. Germline CDR1 and CDR2: SEHNR and FQNEAQ (reference sequence). The CDR3 is 12 residues long. Trimming took 3 bases from V and 8 from J, leaving 10 bases between them.

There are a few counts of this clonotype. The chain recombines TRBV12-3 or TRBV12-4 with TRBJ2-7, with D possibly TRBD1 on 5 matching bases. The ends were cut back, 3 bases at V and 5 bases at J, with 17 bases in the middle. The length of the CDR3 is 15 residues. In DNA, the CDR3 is TGTGCCAGCAGTTTTCAAGTAGGGGCCAAGGACGAGCAGTACTTC. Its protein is CASSFQVGAKDEQYF.